This entry lists 10 T cell receptor beta chains sequenced from one sample in a study of beta chain features in type 1 diabetes. Sequencing targeted expressed TCRB transcripts, as all isolated RNA had been reverse transcribed. The method was immunoSEQ multiplex PCR; TCRdb's version includes in-frame clones alone and lacks a portion of them. Among approximately 90,000 clones listed, around a third were seen once. Sequenced: stem cell memory CD4+ T cells from blood. These receptors all come from a woman between 18 and 30 years old in good health.

This clone was counted a few times. This rearrangement joins TRBV5-1 to TRBJ1-2; 8 positions agree with TRBD1. The CDR3 is 12 residues long. In germline, CDR1 is SGHRS, CDR2 YFSETQ. Trimming removed 3 bases from V and 8 bases from J; junction bases left unmatched: 3. The CDR3 protein is CASSSGQGGYTF. CDR3 DNA sequence: TGCGCCAGCAGCTCCGGACAGGGAGGCTACACCTTC.

The chain links TRBV19 to TRBJ1-5, with a tentative D call TRBD1 (5 bases). Trimming stripped 7 bases from V and 2 bases from J, with 12 bases between. Germline-derived CDR1 and CDR2 are LNHDA and SQIVND (reference sequence). This CDR3 has 14 residues. The CDR3 nucleotides read TGTGCCAGTACAGATAGGGGCCGCAATCAGCCCCAGCATTTT. Translating gives CASTDRGRNQPQHF.

This clone was counted between two and nine times. The V and J genes are TRBV6-6 and TRBJ2-7; TRBD2 agrees at 7 bases. The CDR3 totals 16 residues. V lost 2 bases and J lost 0; bases outside the gene matches: 7. CDR1 and CDR2 (germline): MNHNY, SVGAGI (reference sequence). This chain's CDR3 is CASSYGIAGSSYEQYF. CDR3 bases: TGTGCCAGCAGTTACGGAATAGCGGGCAGCTCCTACGAGCAGTACTTC.

The sample holds a few counts of this clone. The chain is built from TRBV5-1 and TRBJ2-1; 10 nucleotides align to TRBD1. The CDR3 is 14 amino acids. V gave up 2 bases and J gave up 7 bases; unmatched junction bases: 3. Germline V gene sequence: CDR1 SGHRS, CDR2 YFSETQ. As DNA, the CDR3 is TGCGCCAGCAGCTTTCGGGGACAGGGGAATGAGCAGTTCTTC. Its translation is CASSFRGQGNEQFF.

The V gene is TRBV15, the J gene TRBJ1-2, with D unresolved. This CDR3 has 15 amino acids. Per the germline V gene, CDR1 is LNHNV and CDR2 is YYDKDF (reference sequence). The V and J ends lost 0 bases and 4 bases respectively, with 12 bases between them. The DNA of the CDR3 is TGTGCCACCAGCAGAGATATGAACTTAATCTATGGCTACACCTTC. It is translated as CATSRDMNLIYGYTF.

V is TRBV19 and J is TRBJ2-7; a possible D gene is TRBD2 (6 bases). Germline V gene lookup returns CDR1 LNHDA and CDR2 SQIVND (reference sequence). V lost 7 bases and J lost 7, with 23 bases in between. The CDR3 spans 15 residues. CDR3 residues: CASTQNGRDFEEQYF. The CDR3 DNA reads TGTGCCAGTACCCAGAATGGACGGGACTTTGAGGAGCAGTACTTC.

The V gene is TRBV6-5, the J gene TRBJ2-7; 12 bases agree with TRBD2. Germline V CDR1 and CDR2: MNHEY, SVGAGI. The junction had 0 bases not matched to a gene; V was cut back by 7 bases and J by 2 bases. CDR3 length: 13 amino acids. The CDR3 DNA is TGTGCCAGCACTAGCGGGGGGGCCTACGAGCAGTACTTC. It translates to CASTSGGAYEQYF.

The rearrangement links TRBV5-4 to TRBJ2-7; D unresolved. This CDR3 region has 13 residues. V was trimmed by 2 bases and J by 2 bases, leaving 8 bases between them. CDR1 and CDR2 from the germline V gene are SGHNT and YYREEE (reference sequence). Written as DNA, the CDR3 is TGTGCCAGCAGCTTAGAGCTAACCTACGAGCAGTACTTC. The encoded protein is CASSLELTYEQYF.

The genes are TRBV4-1 and TRBJ2-7, with a possible D match to TRBD2 (8 bases). CDR1 MGHRA and CDR2 YSYEKL come from the germline V gene. The CDR3 is made up of 14 amino acids. V dropped 2 bases and J dropped 5 bases, with 13 bases sitting between them. The CDR3 loop reads CASSQREGADEQYF. The CDR3 nucleotides read TGCGCCAGCAGCCAACGGGAGGGGGCTGACGAGCAGTACTTC.

The rearrangement joins TRBV30 to TRBJ2-5; 9 bases fit TRBD1. The junction had 8 bases not matched to a gene; V was cut back by 5 bases and J by 4 bases. Germline CDR1 and CDR2: GTSNPN and SVGIG (reference sequence). The CDR3 contains 14 residues. CDR3 in DNA: TGTGCCTGGTGGGACAGGGCTAGGGGAGAGACCCAGTACTTC. It is translated as CAWWDRARGETQYF.